One and the same sample provided the 5 T cell receptor beta chains below, sequenced in a study of CD4 and CD8 cells across lung adenocarcinoma regions. TCRdb used MiXCR to reprocess the PCR reads, holding one entry per CDR3 protein. The sample contains 4,000 to 6,000 distinct CDR3 sequences, just under 60% of which appear only once. The sequenced sample consisted of CD4+ T cells from the center of a lung tumor. These receptors came from a male donor with lung adenocarcinoma. The CD4 and CD8 labels of this study may be unreliable.

The rearrangement links TRBV6-5 to TRBJ1-2; D is undetermined. The length of the CDR3 is 13 residues. V lost 4 bases, J lost 4 bases, and 10 bases lay in between. From germline, CDR1 is MNHEY and CDR2 SVGAGI. CDR3 DNA: TGTGCCAGCAGTTTCGGACTTCTCTATGGCTACACCTTC. Protein product: CASSFGLLYGYTF.

V and J are TRBV25-1 and TRBJ2-3; tentatively, D is TRBD2 (6 bases). The J call may be mistaken, given a closer DNA end match to TRBJ2-7. There are 16 residues in the CDR3. Germline values: CDR1 MGHDK, CDR2 SYGVNS. The chain's CDR3 is CASSAAARGAKDTQYF. The CDR3 nucleotides read TGTGCCAGCAGTGCGGCGGCGCGGGGAGCTAAAGATACGCAGTACTTC.

The chain is built from TRBV6-1 and TRBJ2-4; 10 bases agree with TRBD1. The J call may be wrong; the DNA end is better matched by TRBJ2-5. The CDR3 has 15 residues. Per germline, CDR1 MNHNS and CDR2 SASEGT. The CDR3 loop reads CASTRDRGFWETQYF. For the CDR3, the DNA is TGTGCCAGCACAAGGGACAGGGGATTTTGGGAGACCCAGTACTTC.

The chain is built from TRBV6-5 and TRBJ2-6, with 10 bases aligning to TRBD1. The CDR3 spans 19 residues. V lost 0 bases to trimming and J lost 3 bases; unmatched junction nucleotides: 8. The germline CDR1 and CDR2 sequences are MNHEY and SVGAGI. The CDR3 bases are TGTGCCAGCAGTTACTCCTCCGGGACAGGGGTTTATGGGGCCAACGTCCTGACTTTC. This gives the protein CASSYSSGTGVYGANVLTF.

The chain employs TRBV27 and TRBJ2-5; the match to TRBD2 covers 9 bases. Germline loops: CDR1 MNHEY, CDR2 SMNVEV (reference sequence). This CDR3 is built from 15 residues. The J segment lost 11 bases and the V segment lost 2 bases, leaving 12 bases of the junction unmatched. The CDR3 loop is CASSLVSGGLQEQYF. In DNA, the CDR3 is TGTGCCAGCAGTTTAGTTAGCGGGGGCCTCCAGGAGCAGTACTTC.